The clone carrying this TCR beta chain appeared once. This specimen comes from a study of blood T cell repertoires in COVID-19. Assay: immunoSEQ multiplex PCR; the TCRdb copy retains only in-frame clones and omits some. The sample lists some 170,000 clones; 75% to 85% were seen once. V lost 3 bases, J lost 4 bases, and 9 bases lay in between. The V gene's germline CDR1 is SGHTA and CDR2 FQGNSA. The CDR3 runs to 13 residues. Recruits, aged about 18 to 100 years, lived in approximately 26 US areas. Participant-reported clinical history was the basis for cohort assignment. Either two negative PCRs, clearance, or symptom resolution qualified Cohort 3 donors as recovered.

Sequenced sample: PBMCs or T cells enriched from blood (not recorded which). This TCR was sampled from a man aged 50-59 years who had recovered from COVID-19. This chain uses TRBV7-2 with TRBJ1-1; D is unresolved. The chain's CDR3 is CASSLMPSTEAFF. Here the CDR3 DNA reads TGTGCCAGCAGCTTGATGCCGAGCACTGAAGCTTTCTTT. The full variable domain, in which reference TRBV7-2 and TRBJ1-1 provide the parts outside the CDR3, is GAGVSQSPSNKVTEKGKDVELRCDPISGHTALYWYRQSLGQGLEFLIYFQGNSAPDKSGLPSDRFSAERTGGSVSTLTIQRTQQEDSAVYLCASSLMPSTEAFFGQGTRLTVV.